These T cell receptor beta chains were read from a single sample in a study of cytomegalovirus exposure and HLA in healthy donors. Profiled with immunoSEQ multiplex PCR; TCRdb holds only in-frame clones, not every one. The table records 250,000 or so clones, about nine tenths of them present only once. Sequencing was performed on PBMCs. The receptors come from a girl aged 2 to 10 in good health and CMV-seronegative. Both conserved end residues are trimmed from each CDR3. Fields, in order: V gene, clone size, D gene, CDR3 protein. D genes are given only for firm matches. Size values are once, few and many counts, or a class for expanded clones, and some rows have none.

TRBV2	-	TRBD1	ASSDPGQGIYEQY
TRBV18	-	TRBD2	ASSLPAGTSSNEQF
TRBV30	once	TRBD1	AWANSLRDSNEKLF
TRBV7-9	-	TRBD2	ASGTSGFNEQF
TRBV4-2	-	-	ASSQDKAGRPYNEQF
TRBV10-3	many	-	AISDSSYEQY
TRBV2	-	-	ASTRGYEQF
TRBV6-6	-	-	ASSYGPSYEQY
TRBV19	-	-	ASSTDRLSTDTQY
TRBV7-3	-	TRBD2	ASSLYMGGGPHNEQF
TRBV27	-	-	ASSFRENTGELF
TRBV7-9	-	TRBD2	ASTPPGLAALEQY
TRBV5-6	once	TRBD1	ASSSTGESNQPQH
TRBV5-6	-	TRBD1	ASSTTGDNYGYT
TRBV15	-	TRBD1	ATSIQGAEYEQY
TRBV28	-	TRBD2	ASSFQGGLANYEQY
TRBV13	-	TRBD1	ASSALGQNSYEQY
TRBV25-1	few	-	ASSELGGTEAF
TRBV9	-	-	ASSVNRDLPGNTIY
TRBV13	-	TRBD1	ASSYTLPGQGIEQY
TRBV19	-	-	ASSIGPGRSTEAF
TRBV2	-	-	ASSAVGEDGPQH
TRBV29-1	few	-	SVESRDSGNTIY
TRBV28	-	TRBD1	ASSLFRDRGYEQY
TRBV7-8	-	TRBD1	ASSFGTGDNEQF
TRBV6-5	-	-	ASRTEQF
TRBV19	-	-	ASSIPGGQSGYT
TRBV2	-	-	ASSRLGRDIQY
TRBV29-1	-	-	SVVLSPAYNEQF
TRBV4-1	once	TRBD2	ASSQEGGSGTEQF
TRBV7-9	-	TRBD1	ASSRDSRQAF
TRBV28	-	TRBD2	ASSLGLAGGLNEQF
TRBV30	few	TRBD2	AWNSGSINEQF
TRBV5-1	once	-	ASSSDSLRQETQY
TRBV7-9	-	-	ASSPLYRVPDTQY
TRBV30	-	-	ACHREMNTEAF
TRBV15	-	TRBD1	ATSSTGAADTQY
TRBV30	-	TRBD1	AWSGDREAGNTIY
TRBV5-4	few	-	ASGGRANNLNTEAF
TRBV5-1	-	-	ASSLGQGTGELF
TRBV25-1	few	-	ASSSIYGGARDTEAF